A single sample is the source of the 23 T cell receptor beta chains below, sequenced in a study of blood T cell repertoires in COVID-19. This table comes from immunoSEQ multiplex PCR, and its TCRdb copy is limited to in-frame clones, with some not included. The sample contains around 250,000 clones, around 86% of which appear only once. The sequenced material came from peripheral blood. The receptors were gathered from a woman of 80 years or more with COVID-19, enrolled during active disease.

This chain uses TRBV6-5 with TRBJ1-6, with 7 bases matching TRBD1. Per germline, CDR1 MNHEY and CDR2 SVGAGI. The CDR3 is 14 residues long. V lost 7 bases, J lost 9 bases, and 9 bases stayed unmatched. The CDR3, as DNA: TGTGCCAGCACAGGGACAGTCCCCGGTTCACCCCTCCACTTT. This sequence encodes CASTGTVPGSPLHF.

The chain employs TRBV10-2 and TRBJ2-3; 15 bases line up with TRBD2. This CDR3 has 16 residues. Germline-derived CDR1 and CDR2 are WSHSY and SAAADI. V lost 8 bases, J lost 5 bases, and 8 bases stayed unmatched. In DNA form, the CDR3 reads TGCGCCAGCCGCCGGACTAGCGGGGGGGCCGTAGATACGCAGTATTTT. It translates to CASRRTSGGAVDTQYF.

The chain combines TRBV7-3 with TRBJ2-3; D may be TRBD2 (7 bases). Germline lookup yields CDR1 SGHTA and CDR2 FQGTGA. The CDR3 has 14 residues. Trimming took 5 bases from V and 4 from J, leaving 13 bases between them. In nucleotides, the CDR3 is TGTGCCAGCAGCCGGGGGGCTTATTCAGATACGCAGTATTTT. Encoded protein: CASSRGAYSDTQYF.

The chain employs TRBV4-2 and TRBJ2-3; TRBD2 matches 10 bases. The CDR3 runs to 19 residues. CDR1 is LGHNA, CDR2 YNFKEQ, per germline. J was trimmed by 1 base and V by 0 bases; bases with no gene match: 10. As DNA, the CDR3 is TGTGCCAGCAGCCAAGAGGCCAGCGGGGGGGCCGGGGGCACAGATACGCAGTATTTT. It encodes CASSQEASGGAGGTDTQYF.

A few counts support this clone. V is TRBV5-6 and J is TRBJ1-1; D not resolved. V was shortened by 0 bases and J by 5 bases, with 14 bases between the two germline ends. Germline CDR1 and CDR2: SGHDT and YYEEEE. CDR3 length: 15 amino acids. CDR3 amino acids: CASSLAYGRRTEAFF. In nucleotides, the CDR3 is TGTGCCAGCAGCTTGGCCTATGGTAGAAGAACTGAAGCTTTCTTT. Using reference TRBV5-6 and TRBJ1-1 for the parts outside the CDR3, the full variable domain is DAGVTQSPTHLIKTRGQQVTLRCSPKSGHDTVSWYQQALGQGPQFIFQYYEEEERQRGNFPDRFSGHQFPNYSSELNVNALLLGDSALYLCASSLAYGRRTEAFFGQGTRLTVV.

This rearrangement joins TRBV11-1 to TRBJ1-2; 7 bases line up with TRBD1. The CDR3 runs to 16 residues. The trim removed 4 bases at V and 2 bases at J, leaving 10 bases unmatched. In germline, CDR1 is SGHAT, CDR2 FQDESV (reference sequence). Here the CDR3 reads CASSSISKTGNYGYTF. CDR3 coding DNA: TGTGCCAGCAGCTCTATCTCGAAGACAGGGAACTATGGCTACACCTTC.

The chain couples TRBV7-9 to TRBJ1-1, with TRBD1 matching over 12 bases. There are 17 residues in the CDR3. Germline CDR1 is SEHNR and CDR2 is FQNEAQ (reference sequence). V was pared by 4 bases and J by 1 base, with 7 bases of the junction left unmatched. As DNA, the CDR3 is TGTGCCAGCAGCTCTCGGGACAGGGGGCAAGGGAACACTGAAGCTTTCTTT. Amino acid sequence: CASSSRDRGQGNTEAFF.

The gene calls are TRBV5-1 and TRBJ1-3; TRBD1 agrees at 11 bases. Germline V gives CDR1 SGHRS, CDR2 YFSETQ. CDR3 length equals 16 residues. Trimming removed 4 bases from V and 4 bases from J; junction bases left unmatched: 7. CDR3 DNA sequence: TGCGCCAGCAGCACGAGGACAGGGGGCACAGGAAACACCATATATTTT. As protein: CASSTRTGGTGNTIYF.

This clone has just one count. The rearrangement uses TRBV25-1 and TRBJ1-4; TRBD1 agrees at 8 bases. The J segment lost 5 bases and the V segment lost 1 base, leaving 6 bases of the junction unmatched. Germline loops: CDR1 MGHDK, CDR2 SYGVNS. The CDR3 consists of 16 residues. Written as DNA, the CDR3 is TGTGCCAGCAGTGAATTGGGGACAGGAAGAAATGAAAAACTGTTTTTT. Its protein is CASSELGTGRNEKLFF.

This chain uses TRBV6-5 with TRBJ1-2; maybe TRBD1 (6 bases). Germline CDR1 and CDR2: MNHEY and SVGAGI. Trimming left V 2 bases short and J 6 bases short, with 13 bases between. The CDR3 has 14 residues. CDR3 DNA: TGTGCCAGCAGTTACGCTACAGGGAAAGATGGCTACACCTTC. Protein product: CASSYATGKDGYTF.

The chain has TRBV11-2 and TRBJ1-1; D is uncertain. There are 13 residues in the CDR3. Germline-derived CDR1 and CDR2 are SGHAT and FQNNGV. V lost 6 bases and J lost 1, with 9 bases in between. The CDR3, as DNA: TGTGCCAGCAGGGTTCAGTCGAACACTGAAGCTTTCTTT. Translated: CASRVQSNTEAFF.

The J gene is TRBJ1-1, the V gene TRBV19; D perhaps matches TRBD1 (5 bases). The length of the CDR3 is 15 residues. The V end lost 6 bases, the J end lost 1 base, and 15 bases lay between the germline ends. Germline loops: CDR1 LNHDA, CDR2 SQIVND (reference sequence). The CDR3 nucleotides read TGTGCCAGTAGCCGCACAGGTGCCGGGAACACTGAAGCTTTCTTT. Translation gives CASSRTGAGNTEAFF.

The chain is built from TRBV28 and TRBJ1-1; D gene unclear. This CDR3 spans 15 amino acids. Germline V gene sequence: CDR1 MDHEN, CDR2 SYDVKM. V dropped 7 bases and J dropped 4 bases, with 19 bases sitting between them. The CDR3, as DNA: TGTGCCAGCACCCGGCGTCGGGGATGGAGCACTGAAGCTTTCTTT. It is translated as CASTRRRGWSTEAFF.

V and J are TRBV12-3 or TRBV12-4 and TRBJ2-1, with 9 bases that match TRBD2. The CDR3 runs to 13 residues. J gave up 7 bases and V 5 bases, and 3 bases lay outside the gene matches. The CDR3 coding sequence is TGTGCCAGCAGTCCAAGCGGGGGGAATGAGCAGTTCTTC. Its protein product is CASSPSGGNEQFF.

V gene TRBV19 combines with J gene TRBJ2-1, with 10 bases identical to TRBD1. Germline lookup yields CDR1 LNHDA and CDR2 SQIVND (reference sequence). Trimming removed 7 bases from V and 3 bases from J; junction bases left unmatched: 6. This CDR3 has 15 residues. The CDR3 loop is CASTAWDRGYNEQFF. The CDR3 nucleotides read TGTGCCAGTACCGCCTGGGACAGGGGCTACAATGAGCAGTTCTTC.

This chain uses TRBV24-1 with TRBJ2-5, with TRBD2 matching 15 bases. Germline CDR1 reads KGHDR; CDR2 reads SFDVKD. This CDR3 region has 13 residues. Unmatched junction bases numbered 0, after V lost 10 bases and J lost 4 bases. The chain's CDR3 is CATGLAGGETQYF. The CDR3 DNA sequence: TGTGCCACGGGACTAGCGGGGGGAGAGACCCAGTACTTC.

This rearrangement joins TRBV7-3 to TRBJ2-1, with D tentatively TRBD2 (6 bases). This CDR3 has 19 residues. Trimming left V 5 bases short and J 10 bases short, with 33 bases between. CDR1 SGHTA and CDR2 FQGTGA come from the germline V gene. The CDR3 here is CASSPDITLPRGSPGEQFF. The CDR3 bases are TGTGCCAGCAGCCCCGACATTACGCTTCCTCGGGGGAGCCCTGGGGAGCAGTTCTTC.

The chain is built from TRBV6-5 and TRBJ2-3, with TRBD2 matching over 7 bases. CDR1 is MNHEY and CDR2 is SVGAGI in the germline V gene. The CDR3 sequence is 15 residues long. The V segment lost 8 bases and the J segment 1 base; nucleotides outside the gene matches: 9. The CDR3 loop is CASLWYTSGTDTQYF. Here the CDR3 DNA reads TGTGCCAGCCTTTGGTATACTAGCGGCACAGATACGCAGTATTTT.

This sequence joins TRBV6-6 and TRBJ2-5; tentative D call: TRBD2 (7 bases). The ends were cut back, 0 bases at V and 4 bases at J, with 9 bases in the middle. Germline V lookup: CDR1 MNHNY, CDR2 SVGAGI (reference sequence). This CDR3 is 14 amino acids long. The CDR3 region is CASSYSGGRETQYF. The CDR3 DNA reads TGTGCCAGCAGTTACTCCGGGGGGCGAGAGACCCAGTACTTC.

CDR3 nucleotide sequence: TGTGCCAGCAGCCCAAACATCGGGAATGCTGAAAAACTGTTTTTT. Its protein is CASSPNIGNAEKLFF. The chain has TRBV6-5 and TRBJ1-4; D is uncertain. Deletions cut 6 bases from V and 7 bases from J, with 18 bases between. CDR1 and CDR2 from the germline V gene are MNHEY and SVGAGI. This CDR3 is built from 15 residues.

V and J are TRBV27 and TRBJ1-6; D remains ambiguous. This CDR3 contains 13 residues. Trimming cost V 8 bases and J 14 bases, with 19 bases left between them. Germline lookup yields CDR1 MNHEY and CDR2 SMNVEV (reference sequence). Written as DNA, the CDR3 is TGTGCCAGCCGATCCAGCGGGAATGTGGCCCTCCACTTT. Its translation is CASRSSGNVALHF.

The chain has TRBV7-2 and TRBJ2-7; 8 bases match TRBD1. The V gene end was trimmed by 2 bases and the J gene end by 5 bases; junction bases not matched to a gene: 11. From germline, CDR1 is SGHTA and CDR2 FQGNSA. The CDR3 is 16 amino acids. DNA for the CDR3: TGTGCCAGCAGCTTAATGCCGACTGGACAGGGCCACGAGCAGTACGTC. Translated: CASSLMPTGQGHEQYV.

The gene calls are TRBV12-3 or TRBV12-4 and TRBJ1-4; a weak D match, TRBD1 (5 bases). This CDR3 is built from 11 residues. The V gene lost 8 bases and the J gene lost 8 bases, with 9 bases spanning the gap. CDR3 sequence: CASLWGEKLFF. CDR3 DNA: TGTGCCAGCCTCTGGGGCGAAAAACTGTTTTTT.